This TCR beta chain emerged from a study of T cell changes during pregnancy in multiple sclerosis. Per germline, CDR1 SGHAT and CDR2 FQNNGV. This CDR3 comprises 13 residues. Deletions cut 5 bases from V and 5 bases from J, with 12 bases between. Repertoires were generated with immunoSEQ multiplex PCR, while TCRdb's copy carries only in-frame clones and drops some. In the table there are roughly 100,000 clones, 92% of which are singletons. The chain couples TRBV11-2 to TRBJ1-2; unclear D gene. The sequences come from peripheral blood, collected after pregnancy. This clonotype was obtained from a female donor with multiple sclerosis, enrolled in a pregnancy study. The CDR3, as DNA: TGTGCCAGCAGCCGTAGCAGCTTTTATGGCTACACCTTC. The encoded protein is CASSRSSFYGYTF.